Presented here are 23 T cell receptor beta chains from one specimen sequenced in a study of T cells in women clearing cervical HPV infection. Repertoires were generated with immunoSEQ multiplex PCR, while TCRdb's copy carries only in-frame clones and drops some. The repertoire table contains roughly 25,000 clones. What was sequenced was blood buffy coat. All receptors derive from a woman between 18 and 70 years old with a cervical HPV16 infection that either progressed to CIN3+ or cleared (not recorded which).

With respect to this clone: The CDR3 goes on 3 residues after the read ends, and that part is filled in from the germline J gene. The genes are TRBV5-1 and TRBJ2-7; TRBD1 agrees at 10 bases. The V segment lost 3 bases and the J segment 5 bases; nucleotides outside the gene matches: 8. The CDR3 covers 15 residues. From germline, CDR1 is SGHRS and CDR2 YFSETQ. The CDR3 reads CASSSGQGVINEQYF. Incomplete CDR3 DNA: TGCGCCAGCAGCTCCGGACAGGGGGTCATCAACGAG.

Concerning this clone: The CDR3 goes on 3 residues after the read ends, and that part is filled in from the germline J gene. The chain uses TRBV18 and TRBJ2-7, with D maybe TRBD1 (6 bases). Trimming shortened V by 2 bases and J by 3 bases, and 11 bases separated the two germline ends. This CDR3 contains 14 residues. CDR1 is KGHSH and CDR2 is LQKENI in the germline V gene. The CDR3 DNA, read in part, is TGTGCCAGCTCACCAGCCCCAGGGGACTACGAG. Translating gives CASSPAPGDYE. The CDR3 in its entirety is CASSPAPGDYEQYF.

To note about this clone: The read ends 3 residues before the CDR3 terminus; that terminus is restored from the germline J gene. V and J are TRBV12-3 or TRBV12-4 and TRBJ2-3; 8 bases match TRBD2. Losses at the gene ends were 6 bases for V and 1 base for J; bases not matched to a gene: 6. This CDR3 comprises 15 residues. Incomplete CDR3 DNA: TGTGCCAGCAGAGTAAGCGGGAGTGGCACAGATACG. It is translated as CASRVSGSGTDT. The CDR3, in full, reads CASRVSGSGTDTQYF.

The CDR3 spells CSATAPGGYGYTF. The part of the CDR3 DNA that was read is TGCAGTGCTACCGCCCCGGGGGGCTATGGC. The chain links TRBV20-1 to TRBJ1-2; tentatively, D is TRBD1 (5 bases). Coverage ceases 3 residues before the CDR3 finishes, and the germline J gene fills in the end. Germline assignment: CDR1 DFQATT and CDR2 SNEGSKA (reference sequence). The CDR3 contains 13 residues. The V end was cut by 4 bases, the J end by 4 bases, with 13 bases between.

Details on this clone: The observed sequence ends 3 residues before the CDR3 terminus, with the missing tail filled in from the germline J gene. The chain links TRBV6-2 or TRBV6-3 to TRBJ2-2, with D perhaps TRBD2 (5 bases). The CDR3 has 15 amino acids. The V end was cut by 7 bases, the J end by 1 base, with 13 bases between. CDR1 and CDR2 (germline): MNHEY, SVGEGT. The part of the CDR3 DNA that was read is TGTGCCAGCAAGAAGCGGAGCCTGAACACCGGGGAG. This codes for CASKKRSLNTGE. The entire CDR3 protein is CASKKRSLNTGELFF.

As for this clone: Read sequence stops 3 residues before the CDR3 end, and the germline J gene provides the missing end. V is TRBV13 and J is TRBJ2-1; 7 bases line up with TRBD2. The length of the CDR3 is 16 residues. Germline V gives CDR1 PRHDT, CDR2 FYEKMQ (reference sequence). J gave up 0 bases and V 1 base, and 3 bases lay outside the gene matches. The CDR3 bases that were read are TGTGCCAGCAGCTTAGAAGCGGGAAGCTCCTACAATGAG. Amino acid sequence: CASSLEAGSSYNE. The entire CDR3 is CASSLEAGSSYNEQFF. The variable domain in full, with the rest retrieved from reference TRBV13 and TRBJ2-1, is AAGVIQSPRHLIKEKRETATLKCYPIPRHDTVYWYQQGPGQDPQFLISFYEKMQSDKGSIPDRFSAQQFSDYHSELNMSSLELGDSALYFCASSLEAGSSYNEQFFGPGTRLTVL.

As to this clone: Compared with germline, one end of the junction differs, possibly owing to a read error. The read ends 3 residues early relative to the CDR3; the germline J gene fills the gap. The rearrangement links TRBV7-7 to TRBJ1-2; D possibly corresponds to TRBD1 (5 bases). CDR1 and CDR2 from the germline V gene are SSHAT and FNYEAQ (reference sequence). CDR3 length equals 15 residues. CDR3 protein: CASSLSGGTYNDYTF. The covered CDR3 bases are TGTGCTAGCAGCTTATCCGGGGGAACCTACAATGAC.

The CDR3 spells CASSPSQSGRNYNEQFF. The CDR3 DNA, read in part, is TGTGCCAGCTCACCTTCCCAGAGCGGGAGGAACTACAATGAG. The gene calls are TRBV18 and TRBJ2-1; 9 nucleotides line up with TRBD2. The read is 3 residues too short to cover the CDR3 end, so that end is filled in from the germline J gene. V was clipped by 3 bases and J by 3 bases; unmatched bases: 9. CDR1 is KGHSH, CDR2 LQKENI, per germline. This CDR3 is 17 amino acids long.

A note on this clone: The sequence runs out 3 residues before the end of the CDR3; the remainder is reconstructed from the germline J gene. This chain links TRBV6-1 with TRBJ1-2; maybe TRBD1 (5 bases). This CDR3 has 16 residues. Trimming removed 0 bases from V and 4 bases from J, with 15 bases in between. Germline V lookup: CDR1 MNHNS, CDR2 SASEGT. The CDR3 region is CASSEARGLVSYGYTF. The sequenced part of the CDR3 DNA is TGTGCCAGCAGTGAAGCGCGGGGCCTGGTGAGCTATGGC.

Notes on this clone: The read falls 3 residues short of the CDR3 end, and the missing part is taken from the germline J gene. The chain joins TRBV7-9 to TRBJ2-5; TRBD1 is a possible D gene (7 bases). CDR3 length: 15 residues. CDR1 and CDR2 from the germline V gene are SEHNR and FQNEAQ (reference sequence). CDR3 sequence reads: CASSFAGGGTDTQYF. The covered CDR3 bases are TGTGCCAGCAGCTTTGCGGGTGGAGGGACAGATACC.

Details on this clone: The read comes to an end 3 residues before the CDR3 does, leaving the germline J gene to fill in the end. The V and J genes are TRBV7-9 and TRBJ2-1; 12 nucleotides line up with TRBD2. The CDR3 is made up of 15 amino acids. V lost 3 bases and J lost 8; bases outside the gene matches: 5. CDR1 SEHNR and CDR2 FQNEAQ come from the germline V gene (reference sequence). The covered CDR3 bases are TGTGCCAGCAGCTTTGGGACTAGCGGGCCGGATGAG. Protein: CASSFGTSGPDE. The CDR3 in its entirety is CASSFGTSGPDEQFF.

About this clone: The DNA ends 3 residues before the CDR3 does, and the rest of the CDR3 is filled in from the germline J gene. The rearrangement uses TRBV19 and TRBJ2-2; 7 bases align to TRBD1. The CDR3 covers 15 residues. The V and J ends lost 9 bases and 5 bases, in that order; junction bases with no gene match: 12. In germline, CDR1 is LNHDA, CDR2 SQIVND (reference sequence). The sequenced part of the CDR3 DNA is TGTGCCAGCTCTCCACGCAGGGGACAGACCGGGGAG. Amino acids: CASSPRRGQTGE. The full CDR3 protein reads CASSPRRGQTGELFF.

In regard to this clone: With the read ending 3 residues before the CDR3 end, the germline J gene is used to fill in that end. The chain couples TRBV20-1 to TRBJ2-3; 9 nucleotides agree with TRBD2. The ends lost 4 bases at V and 0 bases at J; junction bases unmatched: 11. This CDR3 has 17 amino acids. Germline V lookup: CDR1 DFQATT, CDR2 SNEGSKA (reference sequence). This CDR3 reads CSAKRREGLLSTDTQYF. Partial CDR3 DNA: TGCAGTGCTAAACGGCGGGAGGGCCTTTTGAGCACAGATACG.

CDR3: CASSRDRASEQFF. Partial CDR3 DNA: TGTGCCAGCTCACGGGACAGGGCGAGTGAG. The rearrangement uses TRBV18 and TRBJ2-1, with 9 bases fitting TRBD1. The read gets to within 3 residues of the CDR3 end, and the germline J gene fills in the rest. V shed 4 bases, J shed 9 bases, and the junction held 4 bases outside the gene matches. The CDR3 contains 13 residues. The germline V gene encodes CDR1 KGHSH and CDR2 LQKENI.

Judged by frequency, this clone is medium-sized. Coverage ceases 3 residues before the CDR3 finishes, and the germline J gene fills in the end. J is TRBJ1-2 and V is TRBV7-2; 10 positions agree with TRBD1. This CDR3 is 15 amino acids long. Germline CDR1 and CDR2: SGHTA and FQGNSA. With V trimmed by 4 bases and J by 3 bases, 5 bases remained unmatched. The DNA read from the CDR3 is TGTGCCAGCAGCTCCGGGACAGGGGCCTACTATGGC. Encoded protein: CASSSGTGAYYG. Given in full, the CDR3 is CASSSGTGAYYGYTF.

As concerns this clone: The read halts 3 residues ahead of the CDR3 end, with the missing end drawn from the germline J gene. The V call is TRBV29-1, the J call TRBJ2-7; D unclear. The CDR3 is made up of 11 amino acids. V was clipped by 4 bases and J by 2 bases, with 6 bases between them. Germline loops: CDR1 SQVTM, CDR2 ANQGSEA. The CDR3 bases that were read are TGCAGCGTTGGCGACACCTACGAG. It translates to CSVGDTYE. The whole CDR3 sequence is CSVGDTYEQYF.

Details on this clone: The CDR3 extends 3 residues past the end of the read, so its final part is completed from the germline J gene. The genes are TRBV11-2 and TRBJ2-3, with D maybe TRBD1 (5 bases). From germline, CDR1 is SGHAT and CDR2 FQNNGV. Between the trimmed V and J ends, which lost 6 bases and 6 bases, there was a span of 10 bases. This CDR3 contains 12 residues. CDR3 sequence reads: CASRVQADTQYF. The CDR3 bases that were read are TGTGCCAGCAGGGTACAGGCGGATACG.

With respect to this clone: Read coverage stops 3 residues before the CDR3 terminus; the germline J gene supplies the remainder. The V call is TRBV29-1, the J call TRBJ1-2, with TRBD1 matching 10 bases. The CDR3 has 16 amino acids. V shed 7 bases, J shed 5 bases, and the junction held 16 bases outside the gene matches. The V gene's germline CDR1 is SQVTM and CDR2 ANQGSEA. The CDR3 DNA, read in part, is TGCAGCGCACAGGGGACAGGGGACCTCCTTGGGTATGGC. It specifies CSAQGTGDLLGYG. In full, the CDR3 reads CSAQGTGDLLGYGYTF.

In regard to this clone: Read coverage stops 3 residues before the CDR3 terminus; the germline J gene supplies the remainder. This chain links TRBV5-1 with TRBJ1-1, with 9 nucleotides matching TRBD1. The CDR3 extends over 14 amino acids. Germline assignment: CDR1 SGHRS and CDR2 YFSETQ. J lost 5 bases, V lost 2 bases, and 4 bases had no gene match. CDR3 region: CASSFGTGRTEAFF. Partial CDR3 DNA: TGCGCCAGCAGCTTTGGGACAGGGAGGACTGAA.

CDR3 in amino acids: CASSFGQGIGGQYF. Partial CDR3 DNA: TGTGCCAGCAGCTTTGGACAGGGGATTGGCGGT. J is TRBJ2-4 and V is TRBV7-9; TRBD1 matches 9 bases. The sequenced fragment ends 3 residues before the CDR3 boundary, so the rest is inferred from the germline J gene. CDR1 is SEHNR and CDR2 is FQNEAQ in the germline V gene (reference sequence). CDR3 size: 14 residues.

Worth noting for this clone: From the germline J gene comes the end of the CDR3, since the read stops 3 residues before it. The gene calls are TRBV7-8 and TRBJ1-4, with 7 bases lining up with TRBD1. The CDR3 spans 14 residues. Unmatched junction bases numbered 4, after V lost 5 bases and J lost 4 bases. Germline values: CDR1 SGHVS, CDR2 FQNEAQ. CDR3 loop: CASSPRDSNEKLFF. The part of the CDR3 DNA that was read is TGTGCCAGCAGCCCTAGGGACAGTAATGAAAAA.

For this clone: The read halts 3 residues ahead of the CDR3 end, with the missing end drawn from the germline J gene. Within the sample, other DNA sequences also encode this same CDR3. The rearrangement links TRBV19 to TRBJ1-2, with TRBD1 identical over 8 bases. Per the germline V gene, CDR1 is LNHDA and CDR2 is SQIVND (reference sequence). The length of the CDR3 is 16 residues. The CDR3: CASSIPGTGLSYDYTF. The part of the CDR3 DNA that was read is TGTGCCAGTAGTATACCCGGGACAGGTCTCTCCTACGAC.

Turning to this clone: The CDR3 goes on 3 residues after the read ends, and that part is filled in from the germline J gene. V usage is TRBV19 and J usage is TRBJ1-2; D is perhaps TRBD1 (5 bases). The CDR3 spans 14 residues. Germline CDR1 and CDR2: LNHDA and SQIVND (reference sequence). Trimming left V 7 bases short and J 4 bases short, with 16 bases between. CDR3 loop: CASNWRGPPYGYTF. The sequenced CDR3 bases are TGTGCCAGTAATTGGAGGGGCCCCCCCTATGGC.